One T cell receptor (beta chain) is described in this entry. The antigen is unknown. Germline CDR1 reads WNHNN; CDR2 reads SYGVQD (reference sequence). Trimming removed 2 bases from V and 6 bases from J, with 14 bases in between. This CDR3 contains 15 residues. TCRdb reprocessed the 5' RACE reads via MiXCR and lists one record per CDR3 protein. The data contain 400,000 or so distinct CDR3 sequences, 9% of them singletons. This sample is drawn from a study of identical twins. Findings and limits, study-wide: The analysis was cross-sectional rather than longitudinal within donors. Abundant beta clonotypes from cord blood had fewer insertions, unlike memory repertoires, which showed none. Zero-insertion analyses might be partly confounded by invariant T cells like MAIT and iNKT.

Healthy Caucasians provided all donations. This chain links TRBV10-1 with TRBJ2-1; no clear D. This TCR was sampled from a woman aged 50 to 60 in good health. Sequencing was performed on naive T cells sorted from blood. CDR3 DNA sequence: TGCGCCAGCAGTGAGACCTTAGGGCCGGGCAATGAGCAGTTCTTC. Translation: CASSETLGPGNEQFF.